The next 20 T cell receptor beta chains were all read from a single sample in a study of shared clonotypes between healthy human individuals. Here immunoSEQ multiplex PCR was the method, and the copy in TCRdb shows in-frame clones only, minus some. The table records about 2.3 million clones, roughly 93% of them present only once. Sequences were obtained from naive CD4+ T cells from PBMCs. The subset denotes: CD45RA+ positively selected. All receptors come from a man aged 18 to 30 in good health. Some clones in this sample may be carry-over from other donors' samples.

CDR3 sequence: CASSVSYEQYF. CDR3 coding DNA: TGTGCCAGCTCAGTCTCCTACGAGCAGTACTTC. This chain links TRBV18 with TRBJ2-5, with no clear D. The better agreement between TRBJ2-7 and the DNA end casts doubt on the J call. Germline V gives CDR1 KGHSH, CDR2 LQKENI. The length of the CDR3 is 11 residues.

This clone was seen once. V usage is TRBV9 and J usage is TRBJ2-1; 11 bases are a match to TRBD2. The trim removed 4 bases at V and 9 bases at J, leaving 15 bases unmatched. Germline CDR1 SGDLS, CDR2 YYNGEE. The CDR3 consists of 17 residues. The CDR3 loop reads CASSPRPTSGRLGEQFF. In DNA, the CDR3 is TGTGCCAGCAGCCCCCGACCAACTAGCGGGAGATTAGGTGAGCAGTTCTTC. The whole variable domain, filled in from reference TRBV9 and TRBJ2-1, reads DSGVTQTPKHLITATGQRVTLRCSPRSGDLSVYWYQQSLDQGLQFLIQYYNGEERAKGNILERFSAQQFPDLHSELNLSSLELGDSALYFCASSPRPTSGRLGEQFFGPGTRLTVL.

V is TRBV6-1 and J is TRBJ2-5, with D possibly being TRBD1 (6 bases). The germline CDR1 and CDR2 sequences are MNHNS and SASEGT. The CDR3 runs 9 residues. The V and J ends lost 9 bases and 7 bases respectively, with 6 bases between them. CDR3 region: CARGGTQYF. The CDR3 bases are TGTGCCAGAGGGGGGACCCAGTACTTC.

The CDR3 is CASSVRDEQFF. The CDR3 nucleotides are TGTGCCAGCAGTGTTAGAGATGAGCAGTTCTTC. The chain couples TRBV27 to TRBJ2-1; no clear D. This CDR3 contains 11 residues. Trimming took 5 bases from V and 8 from J, leaving 7 bases between them. Germline CDR1 and CDR2: MNHEY and SMNVEV (reference sequence).

The V gene is TRBV19, the J gene TRBJ2-2; 10 nucleotides agree with TRBD2. The ends lost 4 bases at V and 0 bases at J; junction bases unmatched: 2. Germline lookup yields CDR1 LNHDA and CDR2 SQIVND (reference sequence). This CDR3 region has 16 residues. DNA for the CDR3: TGTGCCAGTAGTACGGGGACTAGCGCGAACACCGGGGAGCTGTTTTTT. This encodes CASSTGTSANTGELFF.

This chain joins TRBV29-1 and TRBJ2-7; D might be TRBD2 (5 bases). The CDR3 extends over 15 amino acids. Trimming shortened V by 4 bases and J by 0 bases, and 16 bases separated the two germline ends. Germline values: CDR1 SQVTM, CDR2 ANQGSEA. The CDR3 DNA reads as TGCAGCGTTGCCGACGGGCCTGGGAGCTCCTACGAGCAGTACTTC. Translation gives CSVADGPGSSYEQYF.

The table lists this clone with a count of one. The chain is built from TRBV18 and TRBJ2-2; D call uncertain. The CDR3 is 15 residues long. Trimming left V 0 bases short and J 0 bases short, with 5 bases between. Germline lookup yields CDR1 KGHSH and CDR2 LQKENI. The CDR3 reads CASSPPSTNTGELFF. The DNA for the CDR3 is TGTGCCAGCTCACCACCATCTACGAACACCGGGGAGCTGTTTTTT.

In nucleotides, the CDR3 is TGCGCCAGCAGCCAAGAAAGCAGCAAGGATACGCAGTATTTT. This sequence encodes CASSQESSKDTQYF. The chain links TRBV4-3 to TRBJ2-3; D unresolved. This CDR3 contains 14 residues. V was shortened by 0 bases and J by 6 bases, with 10 bases between the two germline ends. Germline V CDR1 and CDR2: LGHNA, YSLEER.

This chain connects TRBV27 to TRBJ1-4; unclear D gene. Germline lookup yields CDR1 MNHEY and CDR2 SMNVEV (reference sequence). This CDR3 is built from 16 residues. V lost 6 bases and J lost 4, with 18 bases in between. CDR3 sequence (DNA): TGTGCCAGCAGAGCCCTTGGGAGCATGGGTAATGAAAAACTGTTTTTT. Its protein is CASRALGSMGNEKLFF.

This clone appeared a few times. J is TRBJ1-1 and V is TRBV7-2, with unresolved D. CDR3 size: 14 residues. Germline V gives CDR1 SGHTA, CDR2 FQGNSA. V lost 1 base and J 0 bases, leaving 6 bases between the germline ends. The CDR3 is CASSLGRMNTEAFF. CDR3 nucleotide sequence: TGTGCCAGCAGCTTAGGACGGATGAACACTGAAGCTTTCTTT.

The chain has TRBV7-9 and TRBJ2-5; 7 bases line up with TRBD2. Looked up from germline, CDR1 is SEHNR and CDR2 is FQNEAQ (reference sequence). The CDR3 consists of 15 residues. V shed 5 bases and J 1 base; nucleotides not matched to a gene: 7. This CDR3 reads CASSRTRGRQETQYF. In DNA, the CDR3 is TGTGCCAGCAGCCGGACTAGGGGCCGCCAAGAGACCCAGTACTTC. The full variable domain, in which reference TRBV7-9 and TRBJ2-5 provide the parts outside the CDR3, is DTGVSQNPRHKITKRGQNVTFRCDPISEHNRLYWYRQTLGQGPEFLTYFQNEAQLEKSRLLSDRFSAERPKGSFSTLEIQRTEQGDSAMYLCASSRTRGRQETQYFGPGTRLLVL.

V usage is TRBV29-1 and J usage is TRBJ2-3; D gene ambiguous. Germline V gene lookup returns CDR1 SQVTM and CDR2 ANQGSEA. CDR3 length: 13 residues. Trimming took off 8 bases at V and 1 base at J, with 13 bases between the two ends. This CDR3 is CSPRAPRTDTQYF. CDR3 in DNA: TGCAGCCCCCGGGCTCCCCGCACAGATACGCAGTATTTT.

This clone is a singleton in its sample. This chain connects TRBV6-6 to TRBJ2-7; 8 nucleotides align to TRBD1. V dropped 2 bases and J dropped 0; count of bases not matched to a gene: 3. The CDR3 length is 15 residues. CDR1 is MNHNY, CDR2 SVGAGI, per germline (reference sequence). CDR3 nucleotides: TGTGCCAGCAGTTACCGAGACAGGGGCTCCTACGAGCAGTACTTC. It codes for CASSYRDRGSYEQYF.

The V call is TRBV2, the J call TRBJ2-5; possibly TRBD2 for D (5 bases). The CDR3 is 15 residues long. V was trimmed by 6 bases and J by 0 bases, leaving 14 bases between them. From germline, CDR1 is SNHLY and CDR2 FYNNEI. The CDR3 here is CASSEHRGHQETQYF. The CDR3, as DNA: TGTGCCAGCAGCGAACACCGAGGGCACCAAGAGACCCAGTACTTC.

CDR3 sequence: CASSLASGVEQYF. DNA of the CDR3: TGCGCCAGCAGCTTGGCCTCAGGCGTCGAGCAGTACTTC. J is TRBJ2-7 and V is TRBV5-1; D is unresolved. The length of the CDR3 is 13 residues. V lost 0 bases to trimming and J lost 6 bases, with 10 bases between them. The germline CDR1 and CDR2 sequences are SGHRS and YFSETQ.

The table lists this clone with a count of one. The chain couples TRBV6-5 to TRBJ2-7; D is tentatively TRBD1 or TRBD2 (6 bases each). This CDR3 spans 13 amino acids. The germline V gene encodes CDR1 MNHEY and CDR2 SVGAGI. Trimming cost V 5 bases and J 5 bases, with 13 bases left between them. CDR3 sequence: CASSPGAAHEQYF. In DNA, the CDR3 is TGTGCCAGCAGTCCGGGGGCGGCCCACGAGCAGTACTTC.

The chain has TRBV29-1 and TRBJ2-5; 8 bases are shared with TRBD1. Germline V CDR1 and CDR2: SQVTM, ANQGSEA. This CDR3 region has 13 residues. J gave up 5 bases and V 5 bases, and 7 bases lay outside the gene matches. The CDR3: CSVRGQGEETQYF. DNA of the CDR3: TGCAGCGTTAGAGGACAGGGCGAGGAGACCCAGTACTTC.

This chain links TRBV5-1 with TRBJ2-7; TRBD1 or TRBD2 may be the D gene (5 bases each). In germline, CDR1 is SGHRS, CDR2 YFSETQ. The CDR3 runs to 11 residues. Trimming removed 5 bases at V and 6 bases at J, with 9 bases between. CDR3 DNA sequence: TGCGCCAGCAGAAACGGGGCCGAGCAGTACTTC. This encodes CASRNGAEQYF.

This chain links TRBV19 with TRBJ1-2; D remains ambiguous. With 2 bases removed from V and 7 bases from J, the gap between germline ends came to 11 bases. Germline CDR1 and CDR2: LNHDA and SQIVND (reference sequence). The CDR3 has 13 residues. This chain's CDR3 is CASSINNGGGYTF. In DNA form, the CDR3 reads TGTGCCAGTAGTATAAACAACGGTGGTGGCTACACCTTC.

Comments on this clone: Other DNA sequences in this sample translate to the same CDR3. V and J are TRBV5-1 and TRBJ1-5; possible D gene TRBD1, 6 bases. The CDR3 runs 14 residues. CDR1 is SGHRS and CDR2 is YFSETQ in the germline V gene. V shed 0 bases and J shed 5 bases, with 9 bases lying between them. CDR3 coding DNA: TGCGCCAGCAGCTTGGTGGCAGGGGATCAGCCCCAGCATTTT. This gives the protein CASSLVAGDQPQHF. Variable domain in full (rest from reference TRBV5-1 and TRBJ1-5): KAGVTQTPRYLIKTRGQQVTLSCSPISGHRSVSWYQQTPGQGLQFLFEYFSETQRNKGNFPGRFSGRQFSNSRSEMNVSTLELGDSALYLCASSLVAGDQPQHFGDGTRLSIL.